The next 32 T cell receptor beta chains were all read from a single sample in a study of blood T cell repertoires in COVID-19 (dated by TCRdb to 2018 to 2020). The method behind the library was the immunoSEQ multiplex PCR assay. TCRdb holds this immuneACCESS table with in-frame rearrangements only. Some clones are missing; in checked studies, unresolved V genes explain under half, and the rest has no known cause. A total of some 74,000 clones appear in this sample, 70% to 80% of them only once. The ten most abundant clones make up about 12% of the sample. Source material: peripheral blood. Source of these receptors: a human donor in a cohort sampled during active COVID-19.

The chain has TRBV4-3 and TRBJ2-1; 7 nucleotides align to TRBD1. The CDR3 loop spans 19 amino acids. The ends lost 4 bases at V and 0 bases at J; junction bases unmatched: 15. The V gene's germline CDR1 is LGHNA and CDR2 YSLEER. CDR3 DNA sequence: TGCGCCAGCAGCCCCGGACGTGGGACAGCCTCCCCCTCCTACAATGAGCAGTTCTTC. This gives the protein CASSPGRGTASPSYNEQFF.

The V call is TRBV6-2 or TRBV6-3, the J call TRBJ2-2; 10 bases are shared with TRBD2. V shed 6 bases and J 4 bases; nucleotides not matched to a gene: 11. The CDR3 is 17 residues long. Germline V gives CDR1 MNHEY, CDR2 SVGEGT. DNA for the CDR3: TGTGCCAGCAGCCCCGGACTAGCGGTTTCTGGCACCGGGGAGCTGTTTTTT. This translates into CASSPGLAVSGTGELFF.

The chain carries TRBV7-2 and TRBJ1-6; 10 bases align to TRBD1. CDR3 length: 15 residues. Looked up from germline, CDR1 is SGHTA and CDR2 is FQGNSA. Losses at the gene ends were 4 bases for V and 6 bases for J; bases not matched to a gene: 3. The CDR3 coding sequence is TGTGCCAGCAGCTCCCGGGACAGGGGTAATTCACCCCTCCACTTT. This codes for CASSSRDRGNSPLHF.

In nucleotides, the CDR3 is TGTGCCAGCAGTTTTGCGGCCGGGTCCTCCTACGAGCAGTACGTC. Protein: CASSFAAGSSYEQYV. The V and J genes are TRBV27 and TRBJ2-7, with unresolved D. Looked up from germline, CDR1 is MNHEY and CDR2 is SMNVEV (reference sequence). V was clipped by 3 bases and J by 0 bases, with 12 bases between them. This CDR3 spans 15 amino acids.

The chain links TRBV6-5 to TRBJ1-3; D unresolved. The CDR3 runs to 14 residues. CDR1 is MNHEY, CDR2 SVGAGI, per germline. V was cut by 10 bases and J by 3 bases, with 16 bases left in between. The DNA of the CDR3 is TGTGCCACCGCGAACGGGGTTAGTGGAAACACCATATATTTT. This codes for CATANGVSGNTIYF.

The chain employs TRBV9 and TRBJ2-1; D gene ambiguous. Trimming pared 0 bases from V and 6 bases from J, leaving 7 bases between. The CDR3 is made up of 13 amino acids. CDR1 and CDR2 from the germline V gene are SGDLS and YYNGEE. Here the CDR3 DNA reads TGTGCCAGCAGCGTAGAGCTCGCCAATGAGCAGTTCTTC. Its protein product is CASSVELANEQFF.

The V gene is TRBV27, the J gene TRBJ1-2; D unresolved. V was pared by 3 bases and J by 4 bases, with 12 bases between. The germline V gene encodes CDR1 MNHEY and CDR2 SMNVEV (reference sequence). The CDR3 consists of 14 residues. In DNA form, the CDR3 reads TGTGCCAGCAGTTTGCAGTGGCCGTCCTATGGCTACACCTTC. This sequence encodes CASSLQWPSYGYTF.

The V call is TRBV6-6, the J call TRBJ2-7; TRBD1 aligns across 9 bases. CDR1 and CDR2 (germline): MNHNY, SVGAGI (reference sequence). This CDR3 has 12 residues. V lost 6 bases, J lost 7 bases, and 4 bases stayed unmatched. In DNA form, the CDR3 reads TGTGCCAGCAGCTCACAGGGGGCTGAGCAGTACTTC. Its translation is CASSSQGAEQYF.

The rearrangement joins TRBV30 to TRBJ1-6; a weak D match, TRBD1 (6 bases). Trimming removed 5 bases from V and 7 bases from J, with 6 bases in between. CDR1 GTSNPN and CDR2 SVGIG come from the germline V gene (reference sequence). The CDR3 is 11 residues long. CDR3 DNA sequence: TGTGCCTGGGGACAGAATTCACCCCTCCACTTT. Encoded protein: CAWGQNSPLHF.

J is TRBJ2-1 and V is TRBV7-6; 10 positions match TRBD2. The V segment lost 1 base and the J segment 2 bases; nucleotides outside the gene matches: 2. Germline lookup yields CDR1 SGHVS and CDR2 FNYEAQ. The CDR3 loop spans 16 amino acids. Written as DNA, the CDR3 is TGTGCCAGCAGCTTAGGGACTAGCGGTCCCTACAATGAGCAGTTCTTC. Its protein is CASSLGTSGPYNEQFF.

The genes are TRBV18 and TRBJ2-3, with TRBD2 identical over 8 bases. V was clipped by 5 bases and J by 6 bases; unmatched bases: 13. CDR1 and CDR2 (germline): KGHSH, LQKENI. The length of the CDR3 is 16 residues. DNA for the CDR3: TGTGCCAGCTCAAGGACTAGCTCTCAAGTTGTGGATACGCAGTATTTT. It encodes CASSRTSSQVVDTQYF.

This chain connects TRBV6-1 to TRBJ2-7, with 9 bases aligning to TRBD1. CDR3 length equals 15 residues. The germline V gene has CDR1 MNHNS and CDR2 SASEGT. V shed 0 bases and J 3 bases; nucleotides not matched to a gene: 3. The CDR3 bases are TGTGCCAGCAGTGAAGCGGGACAGGGAAACTACGAGCAGTACGTC. Translating gives CASSEAGQGNYEQYV.

This clone was observed a single time. V gene TRBV28 combines with J gene TRBJ1-5, with D unresolved. The V and J ends lost 3 bases and 1 base respectively, with 19 bases between them. The CDR3 is made up of 18 amino acids. CDR1 and CDR2 from the germline V gene are MDHEN and SYDVKM. The CDR3 sequence: CASSFPTREMRSNQPQHF. Written as DNA, the CDR3 is TGTGCCAGCAGTTTCCCTACTCGAGAGATGCGGAGCAATCAGCCCCAGCATTTT.

The rearrangement uses TRBV19 and TRBJ2-3; D is unclear. Trimming shortened V by 7 bases and J by 5 bases, and 16 bases separated the two germline ends. The CDR3 is 14 residues long. Germline-derived CDR1 and CDR2 are LNHDA and SQIVND (reference sequence). As DNA, the CDR3 is TGTGCCAGTACTGGTATAGTTGGGCAAGATACGCAGTATTTT. Its protein product is CASTGIVGQDTQYF. The full variable domain, with the rest looked up from reference TRBV19 and TRBJ2-3, is DGGITQSPKYLFRKEGQNVTLSCEQNLNHDAMYWYRQDPGQGLRLIYYSQIVNDFQKGDIAEGYSVSREKKESFPLTVTSAQKNPTAFYLCASTGIVGQDTQYFGPGTRLTVL.

The genes are TRBV19 and TRBJ2-1; 9 nucleotides line up with TRBD2. Trimming took 2 bases from V and 7 from J; bases not matched to a gene: 9. The CDR3 covers 16 residues. Looked up from germline, CDR1 is LNHDA and CDR2 is SQIVND (reference sequence). CDR3 protein: CASSIFAGGPANEQFF. CDR3 DNA: TGTGCCAGTAGTATATTTGCGGGGGGGCCCGCGAATGAGCAGTTCTTC.

J is TRBJ1-5 and V is TRBV3-1 (or the pseudogene TRBV3-2), with 7 bases fitting TRBD1. This CDR3 is 15 amino acids long. Trimming removed 1 base from V and 7 bases from J; junction bases left unmatched: 7. CDR1 is LGHDT, CDR2 YNNKEL, per germline (reference sequence). The CDR3 DNA follows: TGTGCCAGCAGCCAAGGTTCAGGGGGGTACCAGCCCCAGCATTTT. It is translated as CASSQGSGGYQPQHF.

The chain recombines TRBV27 with TRBJ2-5, with D maybe TRBD1 (7 bases). Deletions cut 6 bases from V and 5 bases from J, with 16 bases between. This CDR3 spans 14 amino acids. Germline CDR1 is MNHEY and CDR2 is SMNVEV (reference sequence). CDR3 amino acids: CASSLRGRGETQYF. The CDR3 nucleotides read TGTGCCAGCAGCCTGAGGGGGCGGGGTGAGACCCAGTACTTC.

This rearrangement joins TRBV3-1 (or the pseudogene TRBV3-2) to TRBJ1-2; D is unclear. Trimming pared 2 bases from V and 5 bases from J, leaving 9 bases between. Germline lookup yields CDR1 LGHDT and CDR2 YNNKEL (reference sequence). The CDR3 has 13 residues. The CDR3, as DNA: TGTGCCAGCAGCCAAACCCGAGGGTATGGCTACACCTTC. Translation: CASSQTRGYGYTF.

The chain combines TRBV30 with TRBJ1-5; TRBD1 might be the D (6 bases). The CDR3 is 16 residues long. The germline CDR1 and CDR2 sequences are GTSNPN and SVGIG (reference sequence). Trimming took off 1 base at V and 8 bases at J, with 21 bases between the two ends. The DNA for the CDR3 is TGTGCCTGGAGTGGGCATAAGGGGGTGGTATCGGAGCCCCAGCATTTT. It encodes CAWSGHKGVVSEPQHF.

The chain combines TRBV5-1 with TRBJ1-3; no firm D call. The CDR3 is 15 residues long. V lost 4 bases to trimming and J lost 2 bases, with 13 bases between them. Germline values: CDR1 SGHRS, CDR2 YFSETQ. CDR3 in amino acids: CASSPGGETGNTIYF. As DNA, the CDR3 is TGCGCCAGCAGCCCCGGCGGGGAGACTGGAAACACCATATATTTT.

The CDR3 region is CASSPPDRGPPQEQFF. The CDR3 DNA follows: TGTGCCAGCTCACCACCGGACAGGGGGCCCCCTCAGGAGCAGTTCTTC. The V gene is TRBV18, the J gene TRBJ2-1, with 11 nucleotides matching TRBD1. J gave up 10 bases and V 0 bases, and 8 bases lay outside the gene matches. The germline CDR1 and CDR2 sequences are KGHSH and LQKENI. The CDR3 length is 16 residues.

J is TRBJ1-4 and V is TRBV15; 7 nucleotides match TRBD1. The CDR3 contains 16 residues. V dropped 1 base and J dropped 3; count of bases not matched to a gene: 5. CDR1 is LNHNV, CDR2 YYDKDF, per germline (reference sequence). CDR3 in DNA: TGTGCCACCAGCAGAGTTCCTGGGACAGCTAATGAAAAACTGTTTTTT. Protein sequence: CATSRVPGTANEKLFF.

The rearrangement uses TRBV29-1 and TRBJ1-2; 7 positions agree with TRBD1. The V gene end was trimmed by 2 bases and the J gene end by 7 bases; junction bases not matched to a gene: 7. This CDR3 is 13 amino acids long. Germline CDR1 reads SQVTM; CDR2 reads ANQGSEA. The DNA of the CDR3 is TGCAGCGTTGAACTCCCACAGGGGTCTGGCTACACCTTC. Encoded protein: CSVELPQGSGYTF.

The chain joins TRBV5-6 to TRBJ2-3, with 9 bases aligning to TRBD1. Losses at the gene ends were 4 bases for V and 2 bases for J; bases not matched to a gene: 8. CDR1 SGHDT and CDR2 YYEEEE come from the germline V gene. The length of the CDR3 is 16 residues. The CDR3 is CASSKDRGRFTDTQYF. CDR3 nucleotide sequence: TGTGCCAGCAGCAAGGACAGGGGAAGGTTCACAGATACGCAGTATTTT.

The V and J genes are TRBV6-6 and TRBJ1-5, with a tentative D call TRBD1 (5 bases). Looked up from germline, CDR1 is MNHNY and CDR2 is SVGAGI (reference sequence). This CDR3 contains 15 residues. V was cut by 7 bases and J by 1 base, with 14 bases left in between. The CDR3 spells CASTPGEASNQPQHF. CDR3 sequence (DNA): TGTGCCAGCACCCCGGGGGAAGCAAGCAATCAGCCCCAGCATTTT.

The chain combines TRBV7-2 with TRBJ1-3; D not resolved. V dropped 2 bases and J dropped 0 bases, with 8 bases sitting between them. This CDR3 is built from 15 residues. CDR1 is SGHTA and CDR2 is FQGNSA in the germline V gene. CDR3 nucleotide sequence: TGTGCCAGCAGCTTACGTCCGGGCTCTGGAAACACCATATATTTT. The encoded protein is CASSLRPGSGNTIYF.

CDR3 sequence: CASGDRGSWNGYTF. In DNA, the CDR3 is TGTGCCAGCGGGGACAGGGGCTCTTGGAATGGCTACACCTTC. The rearrangement joins TRBV9 to TRBJ1-2; 10 nucleotides match TRBD1. J gave up 6 bases and V 7 bases, and 9 bases lay outside the gene matches. CDR1 and CDR2 (germline): SGDLS, YYNGEE. CDR3 length: 14 residues.

The V and J genes are TRBV9 and TRBJ1-6; weak D call: TRBD1 (5 bases). This CDR3 is built from 14 residues. CDR1 SGDLS and CDR2 YYNGEE come from the germline V gene. V lost 0 bases and J 7 bases, leaving 8 bases between the germline ends. CDR3 protein: CASSVARGNSPLHF. The CDR3 region has the DNA TGTGCCAGCAGCGTAGCGCGGGGGAATTCACCCCTCCACTTT.

V is TRBV24-1 and J is TRBJ2-7; 8 bases are a match to TRBD2. CDR1 KGHDR and CDR2 SFDVKD come from the germline V gene. Germline trimming cut 5 bases from V and 0 bases from J; bases unmatched to any gene: 5. CDR3 length: 15 amino acids. The CDR3 reads CATSGSGAGSYEQYF. CDR3 nucleotides: TGTGCCACCAGTGGTAGCGGGGCGGGCTCCTACGAGCAGTACTTC.

The chain has TRBV2 and TRBJ1-2, with a weak D call TRBD1 (5 bases). V gave up 7 bases and J gave up 5 bases, with 23 bases separating them. The CDR3 spans 16 residues. Germline lookup yields CDR1 SNHLY and CDR2 FYNNEI. Here the CDR3 reads CASTLRREGRGYGYTF. The CDR3 bases are TGTGCCAGCACCCTGAGGCGGGAGGGGCGAGGTTATGGCTACACCTTC.

The chain has TRBV2 and TRBJ1-5; 7 positions match TRBD1. The V gene's germline CDR1 is SNHLY and CDR2 FYNNEI. This CDR3 comprises 15 residues. Germline trimming cut 4 bases from V and 4 bases from J; bases unmatched to any gene: 7. The CDR3 is CASSVSGGRNQPQHF. The DNA for the CDR3 is TGTGCCAGCAGTGTTTCAGGGGGTCGGAATCAGCCCCAGCATTTT. The variable domain in full, completed from reference TRBV2 and TRBJ1-5, reads EPEVTQTPSHQVTQMGQEVILRCVPISNHLYFYWYRQILGQKVEFLVSFYNNEISEKSEIFDDQFSVERPDGSNFTLKIRSTKLEDSAMYFCASSVSGGRNQPQHFGDGTRLSIL.

The V gene is TRBV5-4, the J gene TRBJ2-5; D not certain. CDR1 SGHNT and CDR2 YYREEE come from the germline V gene (reference sequence). The CDR3 is 14 amino acids. Trimming took 0 bases from V and 7 from J, leaving 13 bases between them. The CDR3 DNA sequence: TGTGCCAGCAGCTTGGTCGTTAATTCAGGGACCCAGTACTTC. It translates to CASSLVVNSGTQYF.